This TCR beta chain was observed in a study of T cell repertoires in cytomegalovirus infection. In the study overall: A matching HLA type, together with CMV infection, was signaled by public TCR beta signatures. Study-level findings and limits: The cumulative frequency of public TCR beta families identified carriers of CMV plus the relevant HLA. The ex vivo response was dominated by HLA-C-restricted CMV-specific TCR beta clonotypes.

This clonotype was observed many times. Its target is unknown. TCRdb ran MiXCR on the reads and lists one entry per CDR3 protein. The data hold some 600,000 distinct CDR3 sequences, with 24% observed a single time. CDR1 and CDR2 from the germline V gene are SEHNR and FQNEAQ (reference sequence). V was cut by 6 bases and J by 3 bases, with 14 bases left in between. CDR3 length: 14 residues. The chain employs TRBV7-9 and TRBJ2-5; D perhaps matches TRBD1 (5 bases). This sequence was found in a human donor in good health (CMV status not recorded). Some clones in this sample may be carry-over from other donors' samples. The specimen sequenced was CD8+ T cells from PBMCs. The CDR3 is CASSGAEQEETQYF. In DNA, the CDR3 is TGTGCCAGCAGTGGGGCGGAACAGGAAGAGACCCAGTACTTC. The full variable domain, with the rest looked up from reference TRBV7-9 and TRBJ2-5, is DTGVSQNPRHKITKRGQNVTFRCDPISEHNRLYWYRQTLGQGPEFLTYFQNEAQLEKSRLLSDRFSAERPKGSFSTLEIQRTEQGDSAMYLCASSGAEQEETQYFGPGTRLLVL.